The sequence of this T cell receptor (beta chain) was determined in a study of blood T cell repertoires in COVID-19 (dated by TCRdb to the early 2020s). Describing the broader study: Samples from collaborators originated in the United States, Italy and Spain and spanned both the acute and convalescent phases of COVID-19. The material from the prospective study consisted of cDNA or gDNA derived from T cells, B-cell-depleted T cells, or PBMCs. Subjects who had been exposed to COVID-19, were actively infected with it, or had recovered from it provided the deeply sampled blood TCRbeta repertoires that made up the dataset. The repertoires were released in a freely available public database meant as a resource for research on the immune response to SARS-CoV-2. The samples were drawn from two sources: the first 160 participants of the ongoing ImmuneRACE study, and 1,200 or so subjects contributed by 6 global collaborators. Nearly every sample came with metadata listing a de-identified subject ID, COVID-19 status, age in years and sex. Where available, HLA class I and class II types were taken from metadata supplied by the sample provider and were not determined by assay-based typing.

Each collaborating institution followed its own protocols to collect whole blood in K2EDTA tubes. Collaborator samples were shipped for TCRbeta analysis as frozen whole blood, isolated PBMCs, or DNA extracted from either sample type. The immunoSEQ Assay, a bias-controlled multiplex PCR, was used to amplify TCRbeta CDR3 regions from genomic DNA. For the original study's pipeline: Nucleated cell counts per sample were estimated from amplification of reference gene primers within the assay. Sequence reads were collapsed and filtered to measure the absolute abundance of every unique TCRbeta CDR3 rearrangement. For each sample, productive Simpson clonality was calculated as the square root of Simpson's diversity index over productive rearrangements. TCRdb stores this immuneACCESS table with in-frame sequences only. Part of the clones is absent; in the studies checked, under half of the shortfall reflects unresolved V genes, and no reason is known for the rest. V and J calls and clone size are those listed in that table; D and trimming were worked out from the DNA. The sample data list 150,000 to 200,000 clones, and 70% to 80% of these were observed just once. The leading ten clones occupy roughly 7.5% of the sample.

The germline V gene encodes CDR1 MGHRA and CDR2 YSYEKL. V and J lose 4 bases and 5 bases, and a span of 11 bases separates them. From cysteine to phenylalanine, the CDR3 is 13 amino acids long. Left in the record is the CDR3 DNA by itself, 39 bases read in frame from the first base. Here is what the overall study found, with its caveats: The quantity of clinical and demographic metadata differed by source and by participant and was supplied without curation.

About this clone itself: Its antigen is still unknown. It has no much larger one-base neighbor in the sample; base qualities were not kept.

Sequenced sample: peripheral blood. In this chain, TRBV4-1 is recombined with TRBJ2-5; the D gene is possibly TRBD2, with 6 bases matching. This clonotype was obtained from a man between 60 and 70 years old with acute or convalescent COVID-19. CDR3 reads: CASSLRLVETQYF. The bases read TGCGCCAGCAGCCTCCGACTAGTGGAGACCCAGTACTTC.